These 28 T cell receptor beta chains share one sample of origin, sequenced in a study of T cells in narcolepsy. Data came from immunoSEQ multiplex PCR; TCRdb stores just in-frame clones and leaves some out. Found here are 31,000 or so clones, roughly nine tenths of them singletons; the top ten hold approximately 1.2%. Sequencing was performed on CD45RA- memory CD4+ T cells from PBMCs. These receptors all stem from a human donor with narcolepsy.

V gene TRBV6-5 combines with J gene TRBJ1-5, with D possibly being TRBD1 (6 bases). The germline V gene encodes CDR1 MNHEY and CDR2 SVGAGI. The V gene lost 6 bases and the J gene lost 5 bases, with 17 bases spanning the gap. This CDR3 comprises 15 residues. The CDR3 spells CASRATGMMYQPQHF. DNA of the CDR3: TGTGCCAGCAGGGCCACAGGGATGATGTATCAGCCCCAGCATTTT.

This clone was recorded once. V is TRBV6-1 and J is TRBJ1-2; D ambiguous. V shed 8 bases and J shed 6 bases, with 16 bases lying between them. The CDR3 is 13 amino acids. Per the germline V gene, CDR1 is MNHNS and CDR2 is SASEGT. The CDR3 protein is CASDKRKGDGYTF. CDR3 DNA sequence: TGTGCCAGCGACAAAAGGAAGGGAGATGGCTACACCTTC.

About this clone: Germline and junction disagree at one end, which may indicate a read error. The chain combines TRBV5-4 with TRBJ1-3; weak D call: TRBD1 (5 bases). CDR3 size: 14 residues. Germline loops: CDR1 SGHNT, CDR2 YYREEE (reference sequence). This chain's CDR3 is CVSSFGAAGNTIYF. DNA of the CDR3: TGTGTCAGCAGCTTCGGGGCCGCCGGAAACACCATATATTTT.

V gene TRBV7-7 combines with J gene TRBJ2-7, with a tentative D call TRBD2 (5 bases). The germline CDR1 and CDR2 sequences are SSHAT and FNYEAQ (reference sequence). The CDR3 is 15 residues long. Trimming shortened V by 9 bases and J by 1 base, and 19 bases separated the two germline ends. CDR3 in amino acids: CARLRRGAESYEQYF. The CDR3, as DNA: TGTGCCAGACTCCGTCGGGGAGCGGAATCCTACGAGCAGTACTTC.

The chain couples TRBV5-8 to TRBJ1-5; the D gene is possibly TRBD1 (5 bases). CDR1 SGHTS and CDR2 YDEGEE come from the germline V gene. This CDR3 spans 15 amino acids. The V gene lost 0 bases and the J gene lost 4 bases, with 11 bases spanning the gap. CDR3 sequence (DNA): TGTGCCAGCAGCTTGGGGCAGGGAGTTAATCAGCCCCAGCATTTT. Protein product: CASSLGQGVNQPQHF. Together with reference TRBV5-8 and TRBJ1-5, the CDR3 gives the full variable domain: EAGVTQSPTHLIKTRGQQATLRCSPISGHTSVYWYQQALGLGLQFLLWYDEGEERNRGNFPPRFSGRQFPNYSSELNVNALELEDSALYLCASSLGQGVNQPQHFGDGTRLSIL.

This clone was recorded once. The J gene is TRBJ2-2, the V gene TRBV6-4, with D maybe TRBD2 (6 bases). The V end was cut by 3 bases, the J end by 8 bases, with 16 bases between. The CDR3 is 15 amino acids. Per germline, CDR1 MRHNA and CDR2 SNTAGT. The CDR3 here is CASSDISGGLGELFF. CDR3 bases: TGTGCCAGCAGTGATATTAGCGGAGGCTTAGGGGAGCTGTTTTTT.

This clone was observed a single time. V and J are TRBV5-1 and TRBJ1-3; D gene uncertain. The CDR3 loop spans 14 amino acids. Germline CDR1 reads SGHRS; CDR2 reads YFSETQ. V was pared by 4 bases and J by 0 bases, with 8 bases between. CDR3 region: CASSPTLSGNTIYF. CDR3 coding DNA: TGCGCCAGCAGCCCTACACTCTCTGGAAACACCATATATTTT. Supplemented by reference TRBV5-1 and TRBJ1-3, the full variable domain reads KAGVTQTPRYLIKTRGQQVTLSCSPISGHRSVSWYQQTPGQGLQFLFEYFSETQRNKGNFPGRFSGRQFSNSRSEMNVSTLELGDSALYLCASSPTLSGNTIYFGEGSWLTVV.

As for this clone: Other DNA sequences in the sample encode the same CDR3. The chain couples TRBV27 to TRBJ1-1, with 8 nucleotides matching TRBD1. V dropped 5 bases and J dropped 5; count of bases not matched to a gene: 4. Germline V gene data show CDR1 as MNHEY and CDR2 as SMNVEV (reference sequence). The CDR3 loop spans 13 amino acids. In DNA, the CDR3 is TGTGCCAGCAGTCTTTACAGGGGGACTGAAGCTTTCTTT. Amino acid sequence: CASSLYRGTEAFF.

V is TRBV29-1 and J is TRBJ1-2; D unresolved. The germline V gene has CDR1 SQVTM and CDR2 ANQGSEA. This CDR3 has 12 amino acids. V lost 4 bases and J lost 2, with 8 bases in between. CDR3 sequence (DNA): TGCAGCGTTGGGACCTCCAACTATGGCTACACCTTC. It codes for CSVGTSNYGYTF.

The chain recombines TRBV29-1 with TRBJ2-7; D gene unclear. CDR1 SQVTM and CDR2 ANQGSEA come from the germline V gene. The CDR3 covers 15 residues. V lost 6 bases and J lost 1, with 19 bases in between. The CDR3 nucleotides read TGCAGCGTAGTTCGGAGAGCGAATCGTTCCTACGAGCAGTACTTC. Translation: CSVVRRANRSYEQYF.

The V gene is TRBV4-2, the J gene TRBJ2-3; TRBD2 matches at 9 bases. The trim removed 0 bases at V and 5 bases at J, leaving 3 bases unmatched. Germline-derived CDR1 and CDR2 are LGHNA and YNFKEQ. The CDR3 length is 15 residues. The CDR3 region is CASSQERGGVDTQYF. CDR3 nucleotides: TGTGCCAGCAGCCAAGAACGCGGGGGGGTAGATACGCAGTATTTT.

J is TRBJ2-3 and V is TRBV7-2, with D possibly TRBD2 on 6 matching bases. The CDR3 has 16 residues. Germline CDR1 is SGHTA and CDR2 is FQGNSA. The germline V and J ends were trimmed by 1 base and 2 bases, with 13 bases remaining between them. CDR3 amino acids: CASSLGGGVHTDTQYF. The DNA of the CDR3 is TGTGCCAGCAGCTTAGGGGGCGGGGTTCACACAGATACGCAGTATTTT. The full variable domain, rest sourced from reference TRBV7-2 and TRBJ2-3, is GAGVSQSPSNKVTEKGKDVELRCDPISGHTALYWYRQSLGQGLEFLIYFQGNSAPDKSGLPSDRFSAERTGGSVSTLTIQRTQQEDSAVYLCASSLGGGVHTDTQYFGPGTRLTVL.

The chain combines TRBV2 with TRBJ2-3; D uncertain. The CDR3 extends over 12 amino acids. From germline, CDR1 is SNHLY and CDR2 FYNNEI. Trimming took 5 bases from V and 6 from J, leaving 9 bases between them. The CDR3 loop reads CASSPDSDTQYF. CDR3 sequence (DNA): TGTGCCAGCAGTCCGGATAGCGATACGCAGTATTTT.

This clone has just one count. For the CDR3, the DNA is TGTGCCAGCAGCACTAGCGGGAGGGGCGATACGCAGTATTTT. Its protein product is CASSTSGRGDTQYF. The chain couples TRBV6-1 to TRBJ2-3; 13 bases are shared with TRBD2. Germline lookup yields CDR1 MNHNS and CDR2 SASEGT. The V and J ends lost 6 bases and 6 bases, in that order; junction bases with no gene match: 3. The CDR3 has 14 amino acids.

The rearrangement links TRBV28 to TRBJ1-2; 9 nucleotides line up with TRBD1. This CDR3 has 16 amino acids. The junction had 11 bases not matched to a gene; V was cut back by 5 bases and J by 4 bases. Germline V lookup: CDR1 MDHEN, CDR2 SYDVKM. The CDR3 loop is CASSTSWTGDGYGYTF. In nucleotides, the CDR3 is TGTGCCAGCAGTACCTCATGGACAGGGGATGGCTATGGCTACACCTTC.

This clone was observed once. The chain employs TRBV29-1 and TRBJ2-7, with 9 nucleotides matching TRBD1. V was pared by 7 bases and J by 5 bases, with 12 bases of the junction left unmatched. Germline assignment: CDR1 SQVTM and CDR2 ANQGSEA. The CDR3 extends over 14 amino acids. CDR3 bases: TGCAGCGCCCAATCCGGGACAGGGACCGACGAGCAGTACTTC. It specifies CSAQSGTGTDEQYF.

V and J are TRBV28 and TRBJ1-2; D is unclear. The germline V gene has CDR1 MDHEN and CDR2 SYDVKM. The CDR3 extends over 13 amino acids. V was pared by 4 bases and J by 4 bases, with 10 bases between. The CDR3: CASSYGEGYGYTF. DNA for the CDR3: TGTGCCAGCAGTTACGGGGAGGGCTATGGCTACACCTTC.

The genes are TRBV30 and TRBJ1-3; TRBD1 might be the D (6 bases). Germline V gene data show CDR1 as GTSNPN and CDR2 as SVGIG (reference sequence). CDR3 length: 14 amino acids. Trimming took off 3 bases at V and 4 bases at J, with 13 bases between the two ends. The CDR3 DNA is TGTGCCTGGAGCTACTGGACAGAGGGAAACACCATATATTTT. This codes for CAWSYWTEGNTIYF. Combining the CDR3 with reference TRBV30 and TRBJ1-3 gives the whole variable domain SQTIHQWPATLVQPVGSPLSLECTVEGTSNPNLYWYRQAAGRGLQLLFYSVGIGQISSEVPQNLSASRPQDRQFILSSKKLLLSDSGFYLCAWSYWTEGNTIYFGEGSWLTVV.

The gene calls are TRBV27 and TRBJ2-1, with TRBD2 matching 12 bases. The germline CDR1 and CDR2 sequences are MNHEY and SMNVEV (reference sequence). The CDR3 covers 18 residues. With V trimmed by 6 bases and J by 0 bases, 9 bases remained unmatched. The CDR3 protein is CASSHTSGRTSSYNEQFF. The CDR3 DNA reads TGTGCCAGCAGCCACACTAGCGGGAGGACAAGCTCCTACAATGAGCAGTTCTTC.

The V call is TRBV14, the J call TRBJ2-1; 7 bases fit TRBD2. Losses at the gene ends were 4 bases for V and 12 bases for J; bases not matched to a gene: 6. The length of the CDR3 is 12 residues. Germline-derived CDR1 and CDR2 are SGHDN and FVKESK. For the CDR3, the DNA is TGTGCCAGCAGCCGGACTAGGCAGGCGCAGTTCTTC. Protein sequence: CASSRTRQAQFF.

The chain combines TRBV18 with TRBJ1-1, with a tentative D call TRBD1 (5 bases). This CDR3 is 14 amino acids long. The germline V and J ends were trimmed by 3 bases and 4 bases, with 12 bases remaining between them. Germline lookup yields CDR1 KGHSH and CDR2 LQKENI. The CDR3 protein is CASSPPLTGTEAFF. For the CDR3, the DNA is TGTGCCAGCTCACCGCCGCTCACAGGCACTGAAGCTTTCTTT.

The chain uses TRBV27 and TRBJ2-1; D may be TRBD2 (6 bases). With 5 bases removed from V and 6 bases from J, the gap between germline ends came to 14 bases. The CDR3 consists of 14 residues. From germline, CDR1 is MNHEY and CDR2 SMNVEV (reference sequence). CDR3 loop: CASSPRLGGNEQFF. The CDR3 region has the DNA TGTGCCAGCAGTCCCAGACTAGGAGGCAATGAGCAGTTCTTC.

This rearrangement joins TRBV20-1 to TRBJ2-7; D gene unclear. V was shortened by 6 bases and J by 4 bases, with 7 bases between the two germline ends. Germline values: CDR1 DFQATT, CDR2 SNEGSKA (reference sequence). This CDR3 is 10 amino acids long. In DNA, the CDR3 is TGCAGTGCGAGCGCGTACGAGCAGTACTTC. Residues: CSASAYEQYF.

This clone was seen a handful of times. The chain recombines TRBV29-1 with TRBJ2-1, with 9 positions matching TRBD1. Germline V gene lookup returns CDR1 SQVTM and CDR2 ANQGSEA. V gave up 8 bases and J gave up 9 bases; unmatched junction bases: 8. This CDR3 contains 12 residues. The CDR3 DNA follows: TGCAGCACGGGACAGGGCGGGATTGAGCAGTTCTTC. Its protein is CSTGQGGIEQFF.

Only one count was recorded for this clone. The CDR3 DNA sequence: TGTGCCAGCAGCGCCTCCGGAGGGATAGGTGGCTACACCTTC. Translated: CASSASGGIGGYTF. V gene TRBV9 combines with J gene TRBJ1-2; D not certain. The CDR3 contains 14 residues. V was pared by 3 bases and J by 7 bases, with 16 bases between. Germline-derived CDR1 and CDR2 are SGDLS and YYNGEE.

The chain joins TRBV5-1 to TRBJ2-1; D might be TRBD1 or TRBD2, each matching 6 bases. With 4 bases removed from V and 6 bases from J, the gap between germline ends came to 14 bases. Germline V lookup: CDR1 SGHRS, CDR2 YFSETQ. The CDR3 consists of 14 residues. The CDR3 spells CASSPGAGLNEQFF. The CDR3 region has the DNA TGCGCCAGCAGCCCGGGGGCGGGACTCAATGAGCAGTTCTTC.

The CDR3 coding sequence is TGTGCCAGCAGCTCATACGCAGATACGCAGTATTTT. As protein: CASSSYADTQYF. The chain uses TRBV5-4 and TRBJ2-3; D call uncertain. CDR3 length: 12 amino acids. The V gene's germline CDR1 is SGHNT and CDR2 YYREEE (reference sequence). The V end was cut by 3 bases, the J end by 4 bases, with 6 bases between.

The V gene is TRBV4-1, the J gene TRBJ1-1; D unresolved. V gave up 2 bases and J gave up 5 bases, with 6 bases separating them. Germline V gene sequence: CDR1 MGHRA, CDR2 YSYEKL. The CDR3 has 12 amino acids. The CDR3 region is CASSQSKTEAFF. The CDR3 bases are TGCGCCAGCAGCCAATCCAAGACTGAAGCTTTCTTT.